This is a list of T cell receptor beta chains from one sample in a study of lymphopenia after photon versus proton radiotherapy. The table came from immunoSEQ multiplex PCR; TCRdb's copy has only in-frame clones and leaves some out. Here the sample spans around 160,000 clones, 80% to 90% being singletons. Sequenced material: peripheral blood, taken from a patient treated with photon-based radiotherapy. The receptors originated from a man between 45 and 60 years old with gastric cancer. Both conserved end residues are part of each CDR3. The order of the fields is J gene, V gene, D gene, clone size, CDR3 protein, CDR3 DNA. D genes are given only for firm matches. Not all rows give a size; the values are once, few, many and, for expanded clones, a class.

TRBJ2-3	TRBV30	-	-	CAWSVRGTATDTQYF	TGTGCCTGGAGTGTACGGGGGACAGCCACAGATACGCAGTATTTT
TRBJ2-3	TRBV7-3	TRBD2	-	CASSLTFGAGGSTDTQYF	TGTGCCAGCAGCTTAACGTTCGGAGCGGGAGGCAGCACAGATACGCAGTATTTT
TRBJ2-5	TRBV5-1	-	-	CASSRGTGKETQYF	TGCGCCAGCAGCAGAGGGACGGGAAAAGAGACCCAGTACTTC
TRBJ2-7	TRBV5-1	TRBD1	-	CASSLQGAFYEQYF	TGCGCCAGCAGCTTACAGGGGGCTTTCTACGAGCAGTACTTC
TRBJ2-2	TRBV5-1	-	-	CASSPLGGSTGELFF	TGCGCCAGCAGTCCCCTAGGAGGGAGCACCGGGGAGCTGTTTTTT
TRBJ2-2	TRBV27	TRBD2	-	CASTKRSGLAANTGELFF	TGTGCCAGCACCAAAAGGTCGGGACTAGCGGCGAACACCGGGGAGCTGTTTTTT
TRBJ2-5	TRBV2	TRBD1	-	CASSAPLRRDRQGTQYF	TGTGCCAGCAGTGCCCCTCTGAGAAGGGATCGACAGGGGACCCAGTACTTC
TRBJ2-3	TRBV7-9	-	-	CASSPGQSSTDTQYF	TGTGCCAGCAGCCCAGGACAGTCTAGCACAGATACGCAGTATTTT
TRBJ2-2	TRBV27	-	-	CASTIGTPFGELFF	TGTGCCAGCACCATAGGGACTCCATTCGGGGAGCTGTTTTTT
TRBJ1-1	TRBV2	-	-	CASSVDRLKAFF	TGTGCCAGCAGTGTGGACCGCCTGAAAGCTTTCTTT
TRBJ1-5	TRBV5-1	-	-	CASSPGGEQPQHF	TGCGCCAGCAGCCCGGGGGGAGAACAGCCCCAGCATTTT
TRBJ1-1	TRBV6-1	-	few	CASSENGAEAFF	TGTGCCAGCAGTGAAAATGGGGCTGAAGCTTTCTTT
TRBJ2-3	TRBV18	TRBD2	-	CASVRTSGVTDTQYF	TGTGCCAGCGTTAGGACTAGCGGAGTCACAGATACGCAGTATTTT
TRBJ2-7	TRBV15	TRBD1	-	CATRPGQGAYEQYF	TGTGCCACCCGGCCGGGACAGGGGGCCTACGAGCAGTACTTC
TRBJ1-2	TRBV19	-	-	CASSIEGRARGYTF	TGTGCCAGTAGTATAGAAGGCAGGGCTCGCGGCTACACCTTC
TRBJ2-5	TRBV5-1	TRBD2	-	CASTTSGSRETQYF	TGCGCCAGCACAACTAGCGGGAGCAGGGAGACCCAGTACTTC
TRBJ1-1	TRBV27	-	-	CASSRDLGGTEAFF	TGTGCCAGCAGCCGGGACCTCGGCGGCACTGAAGCTTTCTTT
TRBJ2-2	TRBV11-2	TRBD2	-	CASSGRLAGNPGELFF	TGTGCCAGCAGCGGCAGACTAGCGGGTAACCCCGGGGAGCTGTTTTTT
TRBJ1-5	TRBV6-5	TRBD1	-	CASSGGTGGQPQHF	TGTGCCAGCAGCGGTGGGACAGGGGGCCAGCCCCAGCATTTT
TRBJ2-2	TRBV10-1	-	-	CASSEVPNTGELFF	TGCGCCAGCAGCGAAGTCCCGAACACCGGGGAGCTGTTTTTT
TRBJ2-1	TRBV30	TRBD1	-	CALQGAGNEQFF	TGTGCCTTACAGGGGGCGGGTAATGAGCAGTTCTTC
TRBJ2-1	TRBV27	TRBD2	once	CASRGAGGGNEQFF	TGTGCCAGCAGGGGAGCCGGGGGGGGCAATGAGCAGTTCTTC
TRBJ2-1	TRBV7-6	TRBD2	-	CASSLDSGSPANEQFF	TGTGCCAGCAGCTTAGACAGCGGGAGTCCTGCAAATGAGCAGTTCTTC